This record concerns one T cell receptor (beta chain) sequence. This entry is derived from a study of CD8 T cells in Susac syndrome. An amount of RNA that ranged from 0.5 to 1 ug was reverse transcribed with random hexamers. Using its own MiXCR run on the immunoSEQ multiplex PCR reads, TCRdb lists one record per CDR3 protein. The repertoire holds about 300,000 distinct CDR3 sequences, with roughly 85% as singletons. The germline gives CDR1 SGHVS, CDR2 FNYEAQ. The CDR3 spans 13 residues. Deletions cut 5 bases from V and 4 bases from J, with 11 bases between. CD8+ and CD4+ T cells taken from blood had their TCR beta sequenced. Negative isolation was applied to CD8+ and CD4+ T cells, and FACS enrichment was applied to TEMRA cells.

Sequencing used CD8+ T cells from PBMCs. V gene TRBV7-6 combines with J gene TRBJ1-2; TRBD1 is a possible D gene (5 bases). The sequence came from a human donor with multiple sclerosis. The CDR3 loop reads CASSLGEAYGYTF. In DNA form, the CDR3 reads TGTGCCAGCAGCCTAGGGGAGGCCTATGGCTACACCTTC.